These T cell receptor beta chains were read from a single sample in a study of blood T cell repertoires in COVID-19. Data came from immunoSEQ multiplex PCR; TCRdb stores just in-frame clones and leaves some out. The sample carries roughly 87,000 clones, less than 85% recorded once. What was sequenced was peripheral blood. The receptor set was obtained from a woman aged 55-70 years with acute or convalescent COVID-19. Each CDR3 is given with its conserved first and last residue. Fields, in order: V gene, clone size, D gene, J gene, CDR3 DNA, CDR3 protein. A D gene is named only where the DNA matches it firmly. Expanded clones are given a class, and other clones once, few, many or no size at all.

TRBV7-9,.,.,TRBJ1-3,TGTGCCAGCAGCCAAACGGGGGTAGTCGGAAACACCATATATTTT,CASSQTGVVGNTIYF
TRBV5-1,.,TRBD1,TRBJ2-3,TGCGCCAGCAGCTTCGGACAGGGGAGGAACACAGATACGCAGTATTTT,CASSFGQGRNTDTQYF
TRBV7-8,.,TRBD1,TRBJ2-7,TGTGCCAGCAGCTTAAACAGGGGGCACTACGAGCAGTACTTC,CASSLNRGHYEQYF
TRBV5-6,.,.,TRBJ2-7,TGTGCCAGCAGCTTCGGACAGTACGAGCAGTACTTC,CASSFGQYEQYF
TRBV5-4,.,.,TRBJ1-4,TGTGCCAGCAGCTTGGCACAGTTTAATGAAAAACTGTTTTTT,CASSLAQFNEKLFF
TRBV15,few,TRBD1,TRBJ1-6,TGTGCCACCAGCATTCGGACAGGGGACAATTCACCCCTCCACTTT,CATSIRTGDNSPLHF
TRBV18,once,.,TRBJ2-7,TGTGCCAGCTCACCCGACAGAGTTGCCTACGAGCAGTACTTC,CASSPDRVAYEQYF
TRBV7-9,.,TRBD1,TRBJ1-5,TGTGCCAGCAGTCCGACAGGGGGTCATCAGCCCCAGCATTTT,CASSPTGGHQPQHF
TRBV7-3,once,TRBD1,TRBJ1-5,TGTGCCAGCAGCTTAAGAGGGGGCGGTCAGCCCCAGCATTTT,CASSLRGGGQPQHF
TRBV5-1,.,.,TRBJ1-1,TGCGCCAGCAGCACCCCGGGGGTTACTGAAGCTTTCTTT,CASSTPGVTEAFF
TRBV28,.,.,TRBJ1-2,TGTGCCAGCAGCTCTAGCGGATCCGACTATGGCTACACCTTC,CASSSSGSDYGYTF
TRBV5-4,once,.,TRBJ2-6,TGTGCCAGCAGCTTGGCGCTGTCCGGGTCTGGGGCCAACGTCCTGACTTTC,CASSLALSGSGANVLTF
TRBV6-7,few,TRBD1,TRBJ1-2,TGTGCCAGCAGTTGCCCGGACAGGGCTAACTATGGCTACACCTTC,CASSCPDRANYGYTF
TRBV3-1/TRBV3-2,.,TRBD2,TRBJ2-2,TGTGCCAGCAGCCAAACTAGCGGGCGGACCGGGGAGCTGTTTTTT,CASSQTSGRTGELFF
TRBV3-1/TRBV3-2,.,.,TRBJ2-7,TGTGCCAGCAGCCAAGAGTTGAGCTACGAGCAGTACTTC,CASSQELSYEQYF
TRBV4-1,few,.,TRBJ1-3,TGCGCCAGCAGCCAAGTGCGGTTACAGGAATTAACTGGAAACACCATATATTTT,CASSQVRLQELTGNTIYF
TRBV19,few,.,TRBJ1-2,TGTGCCAGTAGTATGGTGGAGGGTTCTTCTGGCTACACCTTC,CASSMVEGSSGYTF
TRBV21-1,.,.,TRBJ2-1,TGTGCCAGCAGCAAAGGGGACACAAGTAACAATGAGCAGTTCTTC,CASSKGDTSNNEQFF
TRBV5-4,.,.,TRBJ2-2,TGTGCCAGCAGCTTAGGACAGAACCCTCAAACCGGGGAGCTGTTTTTT,CASSLGQNPQTGELFF
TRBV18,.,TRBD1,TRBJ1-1,TGTGCCAGCTCACCAGGACAGGGCGCTGAAGCTTTCTTT,CASSPGQGAEAFF
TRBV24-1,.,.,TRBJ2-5,TGTGCCACCTCAGCTGGGCGGGTTCGGGGGGAGACCCAGTACTTC,CATSAGRVRGETQYF
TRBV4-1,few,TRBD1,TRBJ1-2,TGCGCCAGCAGCCCCCTTAGGGGGCCGAGATCACTTATCTATGGCTACACCTTC,CASSPLRGPRSLIYGYTF
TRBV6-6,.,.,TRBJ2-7,TGTGCCAGCAGCTCGGAGGGGTACGAGCAGTACTTC,CASSSEGYEQYF
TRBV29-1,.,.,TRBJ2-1,TGCAGCGCTAGAGAGGGCTCCTACAATGAGCAGTTCTTC,CSAREGSYNEQFF
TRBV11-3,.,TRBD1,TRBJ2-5,TGTGCCAGCAGCCGTAGGGACAGTCAAGAGACCCAGTACTTC,CASSRRDSQETQYF
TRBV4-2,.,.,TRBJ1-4,TGTGCCAGCAGCCAGGGGCCACAGGACGAAAAACTGTTTTTT,CASSQGPQDEKLFF
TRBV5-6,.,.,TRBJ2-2,TGTGCCAGCAGTCTTGACAGAAACACCGGGGAGCTGTTTTTT,CASSLDRNTGELFF
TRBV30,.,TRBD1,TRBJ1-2,TGTGCCTGGAGGCGGACAGGGGGCGGCTACACCTTC,CAWRRTGGGYTF
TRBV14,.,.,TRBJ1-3,TGTGCCAGCCAAGACTTCTACTCTGGAAACACCATATATTTT,CASQDFYSGNTIYF
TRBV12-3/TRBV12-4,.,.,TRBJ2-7,TGTGCCAGCAGTACCGACAGGCGATACGAGCAGTACTTC,CASSTDRRYEQYF
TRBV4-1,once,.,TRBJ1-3,TGCGCCAGCAGCCCCCGCCAGGGAAGCTCTGGAAACACCATATATTTT,CASSPRQGSSGNTIYF
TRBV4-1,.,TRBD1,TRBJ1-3,TGCGCCAGCAGTCCTCCGGGACAGGTTGTGGGAAACACCATATATTTT,CASSPPGQVVGNTIYF
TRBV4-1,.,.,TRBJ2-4,TGCGCCAGCAGCCAAAGGGGCTTAGCCAAAAACATTCAGTACTTC,CASSQRGLAKNIQYF
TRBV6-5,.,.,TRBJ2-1,TGTGCCAGCAAGGACTTCTCGCGCCGCGGGGAGTTCTTC,CASKDFSRRGEFF
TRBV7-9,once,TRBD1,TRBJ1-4,TGTGCCAGCAGCCCAGCGACAGGGGGCACCGAAAAACTGTTTTTT,CASSPATGGTEKLFF
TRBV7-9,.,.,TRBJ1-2,TGTGCCAGCAGCTTCGGGGGCTATGGCTACACCTTC,CASSFGGYGYTF
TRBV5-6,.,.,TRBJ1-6,TGTGCCAGCAGCCCATTCGCAGGGCTCGATTCACCCCTCCACTTT,CASSPFAGLDSPLHF
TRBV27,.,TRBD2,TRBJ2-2,TGTGCCAGCAGTCCACGACTAGCCGCCGGGGAGCTGTTTTTT,CASSPRLAAGELFF
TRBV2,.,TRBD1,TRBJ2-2,TGTGCCAGCAGTGAATCGAGGACAGGGAACACCGGGGAGCTGTTTTTT,CASSESRTGNTGELFF
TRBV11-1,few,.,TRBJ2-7,TGTGCCAGCAGCTCCTTTGGAAGGCACAGCTCCTACGAGCAGTACTTC,CASSSFGRHSSYEQYF
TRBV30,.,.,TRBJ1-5,TGTGCCTGGGGAAGTAGGGGAAATCAGCCCCAGCATTTT,CAWGSRGNQPQHF
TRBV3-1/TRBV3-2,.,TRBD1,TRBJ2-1,TGTGCCAGCAGCCAATCGACAGGGAACTACAATGAGCAGTTCTTC,CASSQSTGNYNEQFF
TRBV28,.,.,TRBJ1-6,TGTGCCAGCAGTTTAAGCGTCATAACCACCGTGTCAGGGGTGAGAAAGTCTGGTTCACCCCTCCACTTT,CASSLSVITTVSGVRKSGSPLHF
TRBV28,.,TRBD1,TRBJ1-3,TGTGCCAGCAGTTCCGGGACAGCGGGAAACACCATATATTTT,CASSSGTAGNTIYF
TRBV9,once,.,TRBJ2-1,TGTGCCAGCAGCGTAGTACAGGCAGGCCACAATGAGCAGTTCTTC,CASSVVQAGHNEQFF
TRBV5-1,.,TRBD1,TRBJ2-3,TGCGCCAGCAGCTTGGCCAGGGGGCGCACAGATACGCAGTATTTT,CASSLARGRTDTQYF
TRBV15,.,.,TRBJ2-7,TGTGCCACCAGCAGAGCTGACATGGCGGGGGCCAGCGCCTACGAGCAGTACTTC,CATSRADMAGASAYEQYF
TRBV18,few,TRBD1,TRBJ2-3,TGTGCCAGCTCAAAGTCAGGGGGATCAGATACGCAGTATTTT,CASSKSGGSDTQYF
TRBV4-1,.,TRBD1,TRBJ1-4,TGCGCCAGCAGCCTGATCGTCGGACAGGGGAGGAGAAAACTGTTTTTT,CASSLIVGQGRRKLFF
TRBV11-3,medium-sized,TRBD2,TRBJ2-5,TGTGCCAGCAGCCATTTAACTAGCGGGGAGACCCAGTACTTC,CASSHLTSGETQYF
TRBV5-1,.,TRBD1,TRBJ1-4,TGCGCCAGCAGCCTACAGGGGGCGAGGGAAAAACTGTTTTTT,CASSLQGAREKLFF
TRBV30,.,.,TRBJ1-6,TGTGCCTGGAGTGGCAGGGGTAATTCACCCCTCCACTTT,CAWSGRGNSPLHF
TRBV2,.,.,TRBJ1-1,TGTGCCAGCAGTGAAGTAGCCCCGGGTGGGGAAGCTTTCTTT,CASSEVAPGGEAFF
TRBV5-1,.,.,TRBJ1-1,TGCGCCAGCAGCTTGGGTTGGGGCAACACTGAAGCTTTCTTT,CASSLGWGNTEAFF
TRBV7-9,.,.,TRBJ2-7,TGTGCCAGCAGCAGCCACTACGAGCAGTACTTC,CASSSHYEQYF
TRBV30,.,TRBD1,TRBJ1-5,TGTGCCTGGAGTGGCCACAGGGGGAATCAGCCCCAGCATTTT,CAWSGHRGNQPQHF
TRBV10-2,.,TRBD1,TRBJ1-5,TGCGCCAGCCGGGACAGAGACTTAGGGGCCCAGCATTTT,CASRDRDLGAQHF